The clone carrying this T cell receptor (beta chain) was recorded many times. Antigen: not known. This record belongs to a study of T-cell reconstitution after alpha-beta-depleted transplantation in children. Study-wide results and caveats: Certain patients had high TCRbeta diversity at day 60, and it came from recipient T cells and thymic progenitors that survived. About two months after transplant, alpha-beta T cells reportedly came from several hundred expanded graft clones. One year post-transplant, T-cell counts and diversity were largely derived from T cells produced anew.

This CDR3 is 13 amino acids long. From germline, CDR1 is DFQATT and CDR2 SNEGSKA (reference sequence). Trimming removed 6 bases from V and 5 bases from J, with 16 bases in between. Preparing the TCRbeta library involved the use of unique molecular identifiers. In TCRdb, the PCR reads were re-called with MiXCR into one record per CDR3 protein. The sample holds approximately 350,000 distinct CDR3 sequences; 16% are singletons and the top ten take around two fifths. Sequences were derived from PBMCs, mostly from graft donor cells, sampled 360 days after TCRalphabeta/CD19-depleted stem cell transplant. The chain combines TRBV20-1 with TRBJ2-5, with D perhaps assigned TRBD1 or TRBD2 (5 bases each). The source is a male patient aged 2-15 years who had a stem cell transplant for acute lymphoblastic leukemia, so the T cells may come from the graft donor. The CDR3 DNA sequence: TGCAGTGCGTTCGACAATGGGGGTGAGACCCAGTACTTC. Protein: CSAFDNGGETQYF.